Here is one T cell receptor (beta chain) with its context. Its antigen is currently unknown. This table comes from immunoSEQ multiplex PCR, and its TCRdb copy is limited to in-frame clones, with some not included. The profile shows approximately 1,800 clones, roughly four fifths of them singletons. This specimen belongs to a study of immune evolution from preneoplasia to lung adenocarcinoma. Whole-study results and caveats: From normal lung to invasive adenocarcinoma, top clone frequencies appeared to decrease.

The TCR originated in a person aged 45-60 years with lung adenocarcinoma. The source material was FFPE invasive lung adenocarcinoma tissue.

CDR3: CSARTVGAQYF. DNA of the CDR3: TGCAGTGCTCGGACAGTCGGGGCCCAGTACTTC. V and J are TRBV20-1 and TRBJ2-5; D perhaps matches TRBD1 (6 bases). Germline CDR1 and CDR2: DFQATT and SNEGSKA (reference sequence). Trimming removed 5 bases from V and 9 bases from J, with 13 bases in between. The CDR3 has 11 amino acids.